The 12 T cell receptor beta chains below come from one sample, sequenced in a study of T cells in Graves' hyperthyroidism and ophthalmopathy. RNA transcripts served as the template for amplifying TCR beta CDR3 regions. A first-round RT-PCR of the TCR CDR3 used the HTBI primer set. TCRdb redid the calling of the multiplex PCR reads with MiXCR, one entry per CDR3 protein. The table lists almost 350,000 distinct CDR3 sequences, around 18% of them singletons. The sequenced material came from blood. The receptor source for this set is a woman between 35 and 50 years old with Graves' ophthalmopathy.

The sample holds a few counts of this clonotype. The chain employs TRBV20-1 and TRBJ1-1, with D perhaps matching TRBD1 (6 bases). Germline V gives CDR1 DFQATT, CDR2 SNEGSKA (reference sequence). The ends were cut back, 0 bases at V and 4 bases at J, with 15 bases in the middle. This CDR3 comprises 15 residues. The CDR3 nucleotides read TGCAGTGCTAGAGATCTCGAGGGGGGGAGCACTGAAGCTTTCTTT. Its protein is CSARDLEGGSTEAFF.

This clonotype showed up many times. V and J are TRBV20-1 and TRBJ2-7; the D gene is possibly TRBD2 (6 bases). The CDR3 runs to 12 residues. Germline lookup yields CDR1 DFQATT and CDR2 SNEGSKA (reference sequence). Trimming stripped 8 bases from V and 0 bases from J, with 11 bases between. The CDR3 spells CSTSTSSYEQYF. The CDR3 DNA is TGCAGTACGTCGACTAGCTCCTACGAGCAGTACTTC.

For this clonotype: A much larger clonotype is one base distant, so this may be a read error. The chain recombines TRBV5-1 with TRBJ2-7; 12 bases agree with TRBD2. Germline CDR1 SGHRS, CDR2 YFSETQ. There are 17 residues in the CDR3. With V trimmed by 4 bases and J by 3 bases, 11 bases remained unmatched. CDR3 residues: CASSAGLAGKYLYEQYF. The CDR3 DNA sequence: TGCGCCAGCAGCGCCGGACTAGCGGGAAAGTACCTCTACGAGCAGTACTTC.

This clonotype was seen many times. The chain is built from TRBV6-1 and TRBJ2-2, with TRBD1 matching 9 bases. Trimming cost V 5 bases and J 4 bases; bases outside gene matches: 5. The CDR3 length is 15 residues. Germline V gene data show CDR1 as MNHNS and CDR2 as SASEGT. CDR3 sequence: CASSRDRASTGELFF. In DNA form, the CDR3 reads TGTGCCAGCAGTAGGGACAGGGCGAGCACCGGGGAGCTGTTTTTT.

This clonotype was counted at least ten times. The rearrangement joins TRBV24-1 to TRBJ2-5, with no clear D. There are 16 residues in the CDR3. With 2 bases removed from V and 3 bases from J, the gap between germline ends came to 15 bases. CDR1 is KGHDR and CDR2 is SFDVKD in the germline V gene. In nucleotides, the CDR3 is TGTGCCACCAGTGATTCACACGTCCCTTGGGAAGAGACCCAGTACTTC. Its translation: CATSDSHVPWEETQYF.

This clonotype was observed many times. The V gene is TRBV11-2, the J gene TRBJ2-7, with D possibly TRBD1 on 5 matching bases. Germline lookup yields CDR1 SGHAT and CDR2 FQNNGV. Trimming removed 5 bases from V and 5 bases from J, with 13 bases in between. The CDR3 covers 13 residues. CDR3 coding DNA: TGTGCCAGCAGCCTTTGGGGCGGCGACGAGCAGTACTTC. Its protein is CASSLWGGDEQYF.

A single count supports this clonotype. The chain has TRBV16 and TRBJ2-2; D unclear. Trimming took 0 bases from V and 4 from J, leaving 3 bases between them. Germline V gene data show CDR1 as KGHSY and CDR2 as FQNENV. The length of the CDR3 is 13 residues. CDR3 nucleotide sequence: TGTGCCAGCAGCCAATCTGTCACCGGGGAGCTGTTTTTT. Its protein is CASSQSVTGELFF.

There are many counts of this clonotype. The V and J genes are TRBV19 and TRBJ1-3; D not resolved. The CDR3 has 13 amino acids. V shed 9 bases and J shed 4 bases, with 13 bases lying between them. Germline values: CDR1 LNHDA, CDR2 SQIVND (reference sequence). CDR3 coding DNA: TGTGCCAGCATACGGGGTTACGGAAACACCATATATTTT. Protein: CASIRGYGNTIYF.

This chain links TRBV30 with TRBJ1-2; D gene ambiguous. The CDR3 totals 16 residues. In germline, CDR1 is GTSNPN, CDR2 SVGIG (reference sequence). V lost 2 bases and J lost 0, with 16 bases in between. CDR3 sequence: CAWSRRRFQANYGYTF. The CDR3 DNA reads as TGTGCCTGGAGTCGGCGGCGATTCCAAGCTAACTATGGCTACACCTTC.

The chain uses TRBV3-1 and TRBJ2-5; no clear D. From germline, CDR1 is LGHDT and CDR2 YNNKEL (reference sequence). The CDR3 is made up of 10 amino acids. Trimming removed 4 bases at V and 10 bases at J, with 7 bases between. The DNA of the CDR3 is TGTGCCAGCAGCCGTGGGGTCCAGTACTTC. Translated: CASSRGVQYF.

This clonotype has at least ten counts. This rearrangement joins TRBV6-5 to TRBJ2-7; D is unclear. Trimming removed 7 bases from V and 2 bases from J, with 18 bases in between. Germline V gene data show CDR1 as MNHEY and CDR2 as SVGAGI. This CDR3 comprises 15 residues. CDR3 nucleotide sequence: TGTGCCAGCATAATGGACGGAGTTTTTACCTACGAGCAGTACTTC. Amino acid sequence: CASIMDGVFTYEQYF.

The J gene is TRBJ1-2, the V gene TRBV30, with 8 bases matching TRBD1. Germline V lookup: CDR1 GTSNPN, CDR2 SVGIG (reference sequence). Unmatched junction bases numbered 11, after V lost 0 bases and J lost 5 bases. This CDR3 spans 16 amino acids. This chain's CDR3 is CAWSVRRGQGAYGYTF. In nucleotides, the CDR3 is TGTGCCTGGAGTGTTCGTCGTGGGCAGGGGGCGTATGGCTACACCTTC.